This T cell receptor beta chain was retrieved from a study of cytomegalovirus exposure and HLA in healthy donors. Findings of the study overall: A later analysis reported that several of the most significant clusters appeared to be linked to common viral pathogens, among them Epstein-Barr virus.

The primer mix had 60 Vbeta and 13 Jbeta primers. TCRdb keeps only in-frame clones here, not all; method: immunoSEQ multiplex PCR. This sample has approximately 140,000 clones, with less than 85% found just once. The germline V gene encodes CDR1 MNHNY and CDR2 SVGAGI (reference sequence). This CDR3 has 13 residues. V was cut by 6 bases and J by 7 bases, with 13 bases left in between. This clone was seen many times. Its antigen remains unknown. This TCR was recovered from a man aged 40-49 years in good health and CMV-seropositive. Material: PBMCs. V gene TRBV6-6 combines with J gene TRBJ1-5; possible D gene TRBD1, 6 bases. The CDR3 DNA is TGTGCCAGCAGACCCCGCGGGGGCCAGCCCCAGCATTTT. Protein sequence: CASRPRGGQPQHF.